These T cell receptor beta chains were read from a single sample in a study of cytotoxic CD8 clonotypes in ibrutinib-treated CLL. The table came from immunoSEQ multiplex PCR; TCRdb's copy has only in-frame clones and leaves some out. There are 35,000 to 50,000 clones in the sample; 60% to 75% occur only once, and around an eighth lies in the top ten. The sequencing here drew on PBMCs, taken after 12 months of ibrutinib treatment. These receptors came from a human donor with chronic lymphocytic leukemia. The CDR3 runs from the conserved cysteine through the conserved F or W. The D gene is left open where the match is weak. Size values are once, few and many counts, or a class for expanded clones, and some rows have none.

D,V,size,J,DNA,CDR3
-,TRBV14,-,TRBJ2-1,TGTGCCAGCAGCCAAGCACGGGGGAGGATTCACAATGAGCAGTTCTTC,CASSQARGRIHNEQFF
TRBD2,TRBV27,-,TRBJ2-2,TGTGCCAGCAGCAAAGGACTAGCGGGAGTTCGTGGGGAGCTGTTTTTT,CASSKGLAGVRGELFF
TRBD2,TRBV15,once,TRBJ2-5,TGTGCCACCAGCAGATGGGGAGGGAGCCAAGAGACCCAGTACTTC,CATSRWGGSQETQYF
-,TRBV7-2,few,TRBJ2-7,TGTGCCAGCAGCTTAGGCAGGGCCCACGAGCAGTACTTC,CASSLGRAHEQYF
TRBD2,TRBV4-2,-,TRBJ2-3,TGTGCCAGCAGTCGACTAGCGGGATCAGATACGCAGTATTTT,CASSRLAGSDTQYF
TRBD2,TRBV4-2,once,TRBJ2-7,TGTGCCAGCAGCCAAGATCATTTACCCCCTCGGGCGGGGGAACCGTCCTACGAGCAGTACTTC,CASSQDHLPPRAGEPSYEQYF
TRBD2,TRBV6-4,-,TRBJ2-1,TGTGCCAGCAGTGAGCTAGCGGGAGGGAGTGAGCAGTTCTTC,CASSELAGGSEQFF
TRBD2,TRBV6-4,-,TRBJ2-1,TGTGCCAGCAGTGCACTAGCGGGAGGGCCCAATGAGCAGTTCTTC,CASSALAGGPNEQFF
-,TRBV6-6,-,TRBJ1-4,TGTGCCAGCAGTTACTCGGGCGGAGGGCCTAATGAAAAACTGTTTTTT,CASSYSGGGPNEKLFF
TRBD2,TRBV28,-,TRBJ2-1,TGTGCCAGCAGTTTAAGGACTAGCGGGAGACGCTTCTACAATGAGCAGTTCTTC,CASSLRTSGRRFYNEQFF
-,TRBV7-9,-,TRBJ1-5,TGTGCCAGCAGCTTACCGACAGATCAGCCCCAGCATTTT,CASSLPTDQPQHF
TRBD2,TRBV29-1,-,TRBJ2-1,TGCAGCGTCTCCAATAGCGGGAGGGCCTACAATGAGCAGTTCTTC,CSVSNSGRAYNEQFF
-,TRBV30,-,TRBJ2-5,TGTGCCTGGGGAGTCGAGGAGACCCAGTACTTC,CAWGVEETQYF
-,TRBV7-9,-,TRBJ2-3,TGTGCCAGCAGCTTAGCGCTAGGGCCAGGAGGTGCAGATACGCAGTATTTT,CASSLALGPGGADTQYF
TRBD2,TRBV30,-,TRBJ2-2,TGTGCCTGGAGCATTGGGGGAGGGGAGACCGGGGAGCTGTTTTTT,CAWSIGGGETGELFF
TRBD2,TRBV7-9,-,TRBJ2-2,TGTGCCAGCAGCTTAGTGAGGGCGGGAGGGAACGCGAACACCGGGGAGCTGTTTTTT,CASSLVRAGGNANTGELFF
-,TRBV2,-,TRBJ2-3,TGTGCCAGCGCGCAGGGTGGTGCAGATACGCAGTATTTT,CASAQGGADTQYF
TRBD2,TRBV5-6,-,TRBJ2-2,TGTGCCAGCAGCTCCGGGACTAGCGGGAGTTGGGGGGAGCTGTTTTTT,CASSSGTSGSWGELFF
-,TRBV19,-,TRBJ2-2,TGTGCCAGTACTGGGAGCGGACTCGGGCAGGGGGAGCTGTTTTTT,CASTGSGLGQGELFF
TRBD2,TRBV7-9,-,TRBJ2-6,TGTGCCAGCAGCTTAGGGGGGCTAGCGGGATCTGGGGCCAACGTCCTGACTTTC,CASSLGGLAGSGANVLTF
-,TRBV7-9,-,TRBJ2-7,TGTGCCAGCAGCTTAGGACAGCAAACCTACGAGCAGTACTTC,CASSLGQQTYEQYF
-,TRBV23-1,few,TRBJ2-7,TGCGCTGGAAGGGACGAGCAGTACTTC,CAGRDEQYF
TRBD2,TRBV7-9,-,TRBJ2-1,TGTGCCAGCAGCCGTAGCGGGGGACGTAACAATGAGCAGTTCTTC,CASSRSGGRNNEQFF
TRBD2,TRBV18,few,TRBJ2-1,TGTGCCAGCTCACCACTAATTTCCAGCGGGACTTACAATGAGCAGTTCTTC,CASSPLISSGTYNEQFF
-,TRBV7-6,-,TRBJ2-7,TGTGCCAGCAGCCCAATTTACGAGCAGTACTTC,CASSPIYEQYF
-,TRBV27,-,TRBJ1-5,TGTGCCAGCAGTTTATTTGCGGGGGCAGGGTTAAGCAATCAGCCCCAGCATTTT,CASSLFAGAGLSNQPQHF
-,TRBV28,-,TRBJ1-1,TGTGCCAGCAGTTTAAGAAGGGTAAGGAACACTGAAGCTTTCTTT,CASSLRRVRNTEAFF
TRBD2,TRBV28,-,TRBJ2-7,TGTGCCAGCAACCCTAGCGGGGTAACCTACGAGCAGTACTTC,CASNPSGVTYEQYF